The rows below give T cell receptor beta chains drawn from one sample of a study of Ad26.COV2.S vaccination and SARS-CoV-2 variants. The data were produced by immunoSEQ multiplex PCR, yet TCRdb's version contains in-frame clones alone and is incomplete. The sample lists more than 400,000 clones, about 92% occurring once. Material: peripheral blood, obtained in a trial of Ad26.COV2.S vaccine versus placebo. The receptors were sampled from a person aged 18-65 years who received the Ad26.COV2.S COVID-19 vaccine or a placebo. Each CDR3 is given with its conserved first and last residue. The D gene is left open where the match is weak. Rows give clone size only sometimes, using once, few, many, or a class for an expanded clone.

V	size	J	D	CDR3	DNA
TRBV7-2	.	TRBJ2-7	TRBD1	CASSLNRGSAYEQYF	TGTGCCAGCAGCTTAAACAGGGGATCCGCCTACGAGCAGTACTTC
TRBV7-9	.	TRBJ2-2	TRBD1	CASSLSGTVNTGELFF	TGTGCCAGCAGCTTATCTGGGACAGTTAACACCGGGGAGCTGTTTTTT
TRBV11-2	.	TRBJ1-2	.	CASSLGRGYGYTF	TGTGCCAGCAGCTTAGGTCGGGGCTATGGCTACACCTTC
TRBV19	once	TRBJ1-5	TRBD1	CASSARDSGNQPQHF	TGTGCCAGTAGTGCCCGGGACAGTGGAAATCAGCCCCAGCATTTT
TRBV9	.	TRBJ1-2	.	CASSVASGTIGYTF	TGTGCCAGCAGCGTAGCTTCAGGGACTATTGGCTACACCTTC
TRBV2	.	TRBJ2-2	.	CASTSSTGELFF	TGTGCCAGCACATCCAGCACCGGGGAGCTGTTTTTT
TRBV12-5	.	TRBJ1-2	.	CASGSEMHTF	TGTGCTAGTGGTTCCGAAATGCACACCTTC
TRBV7-9	.	TRBJ1-2	TRBD1	CASSRAPGQGIHNYGYTF	TGTGCCAGCAGCCGCGCTCCGGGACAGGGAATACATAACTATGGCTACACCTTC
TRBV7-2	.	TRBJ2-3	TRBD1	CASSSQGFGTDTQYF	TGTGCCAGCAGCTCACAGGGGTTCGGCACAGATACGCAGTATTTT
TRBV10-2	.	TRBJ2-7	TRBD2	CASSESAAGATYEQYF	TGCGCCAGCAGTGAGTCGGCAGCGGGGGCCACCTACGAGCAGTACTTC
TRBV18	.	TRBJ1-5	.	CASSPGFVNQPQHF	TGTGCCAGCTCACCAGGGTTTGTAAATCAGCCCCAGCATTTT
TRBV10-3	.	TRBJ2-7	TRBD1	CATTPGTGAYEQYF	TGTGCCACCACCCCCGGGACAGGAGCCTACGAGCAGTACTTC
TRBV3-1/TRBV3-2	.	TRBJ1-6	.	CASTTIHDRFHHYNSPLHF	TGTGCCAGCACCACCATACACGACAGGTTTCACCACTATAATTCACCCCTCCACTTT
TRBV6-2/TRBV6-3	.	TRBJ2-1	TRBD2	CASSSLGTRVYNEQFF	TGTGCCAGCAGTTCCCTCGGGACTAGAGTGTACAATGAGCAGTTCTTC
TRBV27	.	TRBJ2-7	.	CASSLFGSDTEQYF	TGTGCCAGCAGTTTATTCGGGTCGGATACTGAGCAGTACTTC
TRBV4-1	.	TRBJ1-2	.	CASSQDGRGRSYGYTF	TGCGCCAGCAGCCAAGATGGCAGGGGAAGATCTTATGGCTACACCTTC
TRBV27	.	TRBJ1-1	.	CASSPDRFRAEAFF	TGTGCCAGCAGTCCAGACAGGTTTAGGGCTGAAGCTTTCTTT
TRBV19	.	TRBJ1-1	TRBD1	CASSGDRAAMNTEAFF	TGTGCCAGTAGTGGGGACAGGGCGGCTATGAACACTGAAGCTTTCTTT
TRBV5-8	.	TRBJ1-2	TRBD1	CASTPGTGPYGYTF	TGTGCCAGCACCCCGGGGACAGGGCCCTATGGCTACACCTTC
TRBV19	.	TRBJ1-5	.	CASSIAGYQPQHF	TGTGCCAGTAGTATCGCGGGGTATCAGCCCCAGCATTTT
TRBV5-1	.	TRBJ2-3	.	CASSPVRTDTQYF	TGCGCCAGCAGCCCGGTCCGCACAGATACGCAGTATTTT
TRBV6-6	.	TRBJ1-4	.	CASSQRQTNEKLFF	TGTGCCAGCAGCCAAAGACAGACTAATGAAAAACTGTTTTTT
TRBV30	.	TRBJ2-3	.	CAWSLHITDTQYF	TGTGCCTGGAGTCTGCATATCACAGATACGCAGTATTTT
TRBV10-3	once	TRBJ1-5	.	CASRQEANQPQHF	TGTGCCTCCCGACAGGAAGCAAATCAGCCCCAGCATTTT
TRBV28	.	TRBJ1-3	.	CASSLSFRSSGNTIYF	TGTGCCAGCAGTTTATCGTTTCGGAGCTCTGGAAACACCATATATTTT
TRBV4-3	.	TRBJ1-2	TRBD1	CASSRLPGTDGGYTF	TGCGCCAGCAGCCGTCTGCCCGGGACAGACGGTGGCTACACCTTC
TRBV27	.	TRBJ1-2	TRBD1	CASRGQGRVRGYGYTF	TGTGCCAGCAGAGGACAGGGAAGGGTCAGGGGCTATGGCTACACCTTC
TRBV15	once	TRBJ1-4	TRBD1	CATSSPRGSNEKLFF	TGTGCCACCAGCAGCCCCAGGGGGTCTAATGAAAAACTGTTTTTT
TRBV27	once	TRBJ2-7	.	CASSSPGSYEQYF	TGTGCCAGCAGTTCCCCAGGGTCCTACGAGCAGTACTTC
TRBV27	.	TRBJ1-2	.	CASSLAGTYGYTF	TGTGCCAGCAGTTTAGCGGGCACCTATGGCTACACCTTC
TRBV7-2	once	TRBJ1-5	.	CASSQTGGNQPQHF	TGTGCCAGCAGTCAGACAGGAGGGAATCAGCCCCAGCATTTT
TRBV10-2	.	TRBJ2-3	.	CASSNEGGTDTQYF	TGCGCCAGCAGTAATGAGGGGGGTACAGATACGCAGTATTTT
TRBV19	.	TRBJ1-4	.	CASSKSTRDGYEKLFF	TGTGCCAGTAGCAAATCAACGAGGGACGGGTACGAAAAACTGTTTTTT
TRBV6-2/TRBV6-3	.	TRBJ1-4	.	CASSYARTATNEKLFF	TGTGCCAGCAGTTACGCCAGGACAGCAACTAATGAAAAACTGTTTTTT
TRBV6-2/TRBV6-3	.	TRBJ2-7	TRBD1	CASSYSRQGGAYEQYF	TGTGCCAGCAGTTACTCACGACAGGGGGGAGCCTACGAGCAGTACTTC
TRBV6-5	once	TRBJ1-1	.	CASSAGERAFF	TGTGCCAGCAGCGCAGGGGAACGAGCTTTCTTT
TRBV7-9	.	TRBJ1-2	.	CASTRLANYGYTF	TGTGCCAGCACCCGTTTAGCTAACTATGGCTACACCTTC
TRBV14	.	TRBJ2-7	.	CASSWAPGSYEQYF	TGTGCCAGCAGCTGGGCTCCGGGCTCCTACGAGCAGTACTTC
TRBV5-5	.	TRBJ1-2	.	CASSLDQGSYGYTF	TGTGCCAGCAGCTTGGATCAGGGGAGCTATGGCTACACCTTC
TRBV28	once	TRBJ1-1	TRBD1	CASSRGGSLDTEAFF	TGTGCCAGCAGTCGAGGGGGCAGTCTTGACACTGAAGCTTTCTTT